This T cell receptor beta chain was sequenced during a study of blood T cell repertoires in COVID-19. Background on the study: The United States, Italy and Spain provided the acute and convalescent COVID-19 samples. PBMCs, B-cell-depleted T cells, or T cells were the source of the cDNA or gDNA that made up the material.

The Seattle patients joined while their infection was active and were tracked longitudinally afterward. Data came from immunoSEQ multiplex PCR; TCRdb stores just in-frame clones and leaves some out. The sample consists of roughly 340,000 clones, roughly nine tenths of them appearing once. The sample was peripheral blood. The clonotype originates from a woman aged 25 to 45 with COVID-19, enrolled during active disease.

The CDR3 DNA reads TGCGCCAGCAGCCAAGATCCGGGGGGCGAGCAGTACTTC. This translates into CASSQDPGGEQYF. This chain joins TRBV4-3 and TRBJ2-7, with TRBD2 matching over 7 bases. V trimming: 0 bases; J trimming: 6 bases; junction bases outside the gene matches: 2. Germline-derived CDR1 and CDR2 are LGHNA and YSLEER. The CDR3 covers 13 residues.